The TCR beta chain described here comes from a study of T cell changes during pregnancy in multiple sclerosis. The method was immunoSEQ multiplex PCR; TCRdb's version includes in-frame clones alone and lacks a portion of them. The data show tens of thousands of clones, with roughly 90% seen just once and roughly 2.1% held by the top ten. The germline V gene encodes CDR1 ENHRY and CDR2 SYGVKD. This CDR3 is 15 amino acids long. J gave up 3 bases and V 6 bases, and 6 bases lay outside the gene matches. This clone was found a few times. The material was peripheral blood, obtained in the second trimester of pregnancy. This TCR was sampled from a female donor with multiple sclerosis, enrolled in a pregnancy study. The chain employs TRBV10-3 and TRBJ2-2; 8 bases map to TRBD1. CDR3 residues: CAIRTGAVDTGELFF. The CDR3 region has the DNA TGTGCCATCAGGACAGGGGCGGTGGACACCGGGGAGCTGTTTTTT.